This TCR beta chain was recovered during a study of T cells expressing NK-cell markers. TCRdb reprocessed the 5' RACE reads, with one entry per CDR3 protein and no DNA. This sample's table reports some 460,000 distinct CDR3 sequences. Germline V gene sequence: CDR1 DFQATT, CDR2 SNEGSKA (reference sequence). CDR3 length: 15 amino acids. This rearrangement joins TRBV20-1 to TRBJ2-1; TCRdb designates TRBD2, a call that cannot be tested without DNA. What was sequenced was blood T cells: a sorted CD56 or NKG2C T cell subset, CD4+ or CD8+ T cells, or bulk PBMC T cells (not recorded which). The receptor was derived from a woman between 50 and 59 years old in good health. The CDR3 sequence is CSAHMREGLGGEQFF.